Shown below are 9 T cell receptor beta chains from a single sample sequenced in a study of cytomegalovirus exposure and HLA in healthy donors. PCR involved 60 Vbeta and 13 Jbeta primers. Profiling relied on immunoSEQ multiplex PCR, and the TCRdb table lists in-frame clones only, not all of them. The table includes about 130,000 clones, about 8.5% detected once. The source material was PBMCs. The receptors were sampled from a man aged 40-49 years in good health and CMV-seronegative.

In its sample, this clone was seen a few times. The V and J genes are TRBV18 and TRBJ2-2; 12 bases map to TRBD1. Germline CDR1 reads KGHSH; CDR2 reads LQKENI. This CDR3 spans 16 amino acids. With 5 bases clipped from V and 4 bases from J, the junction kept 5 bases outside the gene matches. CDR3 nucleotide sequence: TGTGCCAGCTCATCCCGGGACAGGGGGCGCACCGGGGAGCTGTTTTTT. Its protein product is CASSSRDRGRTGELFF.

The chain has TRBV27 and TRBJ1-2; 10 nucleotides agree with TRBD1. This CDR3 has 16 amino acids. V gave up 0 bases and J gave up 6 bases; unmatched junction bases: 7. Germline CDR1 MNHEY, CDR2 SMNVEV (reference sequence). The CDR3 sequence: CASSLSSAGTGDGYTF. The CDR3 DNA sequence: TGTGCCAGCAGTTTATCCTCGGCCGGGACAGGGGATGGCTACACCTTC.

This clone was counted a few times. The V and J genes are TRBV5-1 and TRBJ1-1; the D gene is possibly TRBD1 (5 bases). The CDR3 is 13 amino acids. Germline V gene lookup returns CDR1 SGHRS and CDR2 YFSETQ. Trimming stripped 4 bases from V and 3 bases from J, with 10 bases between. In DNA, the CDR3 is TGCGCCAGCAGCACAGGACACGACACTGAAGCTTTCTTT. Encoded protein: CASSTGHDTEAFF.

The chain carries TRBV5-3 and TRBJ2-7; unclear D gene. TRBV5-3 is given ORF status, its function remaining uncertain. V gave up 2 bases and J gave up 5 bases, with 8 bases separating them. The CDR3 is 12 residues long. Here the CDR3 DNA reads TGTGCCAGAAGCTTCCGAGGCCACGAGCAGTACTTC. This translates into CARSFRGHEQYF.

The chain recombines TRBV19 with TRBJ2-2; no clear D. CDR1 is LNHDA and CDR2 is SQIVND in the germline V gene (reference sequence). The germline V and J ends were trimmed by 6 bases and 4 bases, with 12 bases remaining between them. There are 14 residues in the CDR3. The CDR3 loop is CASRENPGTGELFF. The CDR3 DNA follows: TGTGCCAGTAGAGAGAATCCGGGCACCGGGGAGCTGTTTTTT.

DNA of the CDR3: TGTGCCAGCAGCTCTGGACAGACCACCGGGGAGCTGTTTTTT. Encoded protein: CASSSGQTTGELFF. The genes are TRBV11-3 and TRBJ2-2; the D gene is possibly TRBD1 (6 bases). Per the germline V gene, CDR1 is SGHNT and CDR2 is YENEEA. Trimming removed 4 bases from V and 4 bases from J, with 10 bases in between. This CDR3 comprises 14 residues.

The V gene is TRBV19, the J gene TRBJ1-3; D remains ambiguous. There are 15 residues in the CDR3. V was shortened by 3 bases and J by 2 bases, with 11 bases between the two germline ends. Germline V gene data show CDR1 as LNHDA and CDR2 as SQIVND (reference sequence). DNA of the CDR3: TGTGCCAGTAGTATCTATTCAGGCACTGGAAACACCATATATTTT. Translating gives CASSIYSGTGNTIYF.

In its sample, this clone was seen a few times. The chain carries TRBV2 and TRBJ1-5; no firm D call. CDR3 size: 12 residues. Germline CDR1 SNHLY, CDR2 FYNNEI. V lost 3 bases and J lost 4, with 4 bases in between. The chain's CDR3 is CASSDRNQPQHF. CDR3 coding DNA: TGTGCCAGCAGTGACAGAAATCAGCCCCAGCATTTT.

The table lists this clone with a few counts. The rearrangement uses TRBV7-3 and TRBJ1-1, with D unresolved. Germline-derived CDR1 and CDR2 are SGHTA and FQGTGA. The ends were cut back, 2 bases at V and 0 bases at J, with 4 bases in the middle. The CDR3 extends over 13 amino acids. CDR3 residues: CASSLQVNTEAFF. CDR3 coding DNA: TGTGCCAGCAGCTTACAGGTGAACACTGAAGCTTTCTTT.